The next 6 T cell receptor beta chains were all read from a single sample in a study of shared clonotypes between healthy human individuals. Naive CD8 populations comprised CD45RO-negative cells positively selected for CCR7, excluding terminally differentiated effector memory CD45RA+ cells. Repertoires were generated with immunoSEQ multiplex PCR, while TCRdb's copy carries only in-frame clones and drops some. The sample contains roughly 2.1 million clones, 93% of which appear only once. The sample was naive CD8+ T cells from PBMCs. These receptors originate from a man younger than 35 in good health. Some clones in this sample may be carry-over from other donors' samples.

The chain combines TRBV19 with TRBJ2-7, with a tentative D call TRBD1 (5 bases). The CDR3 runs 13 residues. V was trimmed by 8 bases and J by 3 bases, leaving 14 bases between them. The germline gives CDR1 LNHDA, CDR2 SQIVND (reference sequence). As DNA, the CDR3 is TGTGCCAGTTCCAGGACACCCGACTACGAGCAGTACTTC. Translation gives CASSRTPDYEQYF.

The CDR3 spells CASRSSFSYEQYF. The CDR3 DNA is TGTGCCAGCAGATCATCTTTCAGCTACGAGCAGTACTTC. The chain joins TRBV6-5 to TRBJ2-7; D is ambiguous. In germline, CDR1 is MNHEY, CDR2 SVGAGI. V gave up 6 bases and J gave up 3 bases, with 12 bases separating them. The CDR3 spans 13 residues.

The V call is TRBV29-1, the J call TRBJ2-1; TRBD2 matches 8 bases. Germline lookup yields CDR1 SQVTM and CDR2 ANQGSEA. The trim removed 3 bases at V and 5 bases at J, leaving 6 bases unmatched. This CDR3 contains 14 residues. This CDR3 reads CSVDGRDYHNEQFF. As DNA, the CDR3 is TGCAGCGTTGACGGGAGGGACTACCACAATGAGCAGTTCTTC.

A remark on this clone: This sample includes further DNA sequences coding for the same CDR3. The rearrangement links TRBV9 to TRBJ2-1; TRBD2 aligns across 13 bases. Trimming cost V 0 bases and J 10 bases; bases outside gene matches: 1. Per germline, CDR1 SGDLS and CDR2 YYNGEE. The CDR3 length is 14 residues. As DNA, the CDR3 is TGTGCCAGCAGCGTAGCACTAGCGGGAGGGGAGCAGTTCTTC. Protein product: CASSVALAGGEQFF.

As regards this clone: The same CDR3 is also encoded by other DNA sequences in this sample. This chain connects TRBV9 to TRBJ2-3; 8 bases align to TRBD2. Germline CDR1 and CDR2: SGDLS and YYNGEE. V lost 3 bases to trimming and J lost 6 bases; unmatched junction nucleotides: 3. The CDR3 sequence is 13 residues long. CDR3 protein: CASSGGRSDTQYF. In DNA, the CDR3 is TGTGCCAGCAGCGGCGGGAGGTCTGATACGCAGTATTTT.

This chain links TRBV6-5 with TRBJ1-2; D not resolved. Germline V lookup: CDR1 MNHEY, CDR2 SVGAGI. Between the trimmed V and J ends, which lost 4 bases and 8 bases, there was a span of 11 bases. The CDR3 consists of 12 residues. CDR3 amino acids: CASSFSGVGYTF. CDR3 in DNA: TGTGCCAGCAGTTTCTCTGGAGTGGGCTACACCTTC.